This entry features one T cell receptor (beta chain) sequence. What this receptor recognizes is not known. It has no much larger one-base neighbor in the sample; base qualities were not kept. Genomic DNA was extracted from sorted cells for sequencing of the TCRbeta CDR3 region. TCRbeta CDR3 regions were sequenced using the immunoSEQ Assay. The table was pulled from immuneACCESS by TCRdb, which kept in-frame rearrangements only. Such tables lose some clones; where checked, under half of the loss comes from unresolved V genes, and the rest has no known cause. This sample lists 65,000 to 95,000 clones; roughly 88% were detected once. Roughly 0.71% of the sample is in the top ten clones. Patients with a history of autoimmune disease or receiving systemic immunosuppression were excluded from the trial. Peripheral blood for TCR sequencing was collected from all dose cohorts at baseline, on cycle 4 day 1, and on cycle 7 day 1. The samples were drawn from a first-in-human, open-label, multicenter phase I dose-escalation trial of ivuxolimab. Adults with locally advanced or metastatic melanoma, renal cell carcinoma, hepatocellular carcinoma or head and neck squamous cell carcinoma were enrolled in the trial. CD4+ and CD8+ T cells were sorted separately from peripheral blood before TCR sequencing.

This record belongs to a study of OX40 agonist ivuxolimab in advanced cancers. Background for the entire study: Ivuxolimab was a fully human IgG2 agonistic monoclonal antibody targeting the costimulatory receptor OX40 (CD134). Among the roughly 50 dose-escalation patients, about 19 had hepatocellular carcinoma, 15 or so melanoma, 9 renal cell carcinoma and 9 head and neck cancer. Patients were allowed to have had prior anti-PD-1, anti-PD-L1 or anti-CTLA-4 therapy, and 40% to 45% of the dose-escalation patients had been treated with checkpoint inhibitors. A male proportion of around 83% and a mean age of approximately 60 years, ranging from about 20 to 80, were recorded for the dose-escalation cohort. Partial responses occurred in three dose-escalation patients: two with cutaneous melanoma and one with hepatocellular carcinoma. The point of sequencing TCRbeta in the periphery was to test whether ivuxolimab changed TCR sequence diversity and drove clonal T-cell expansion. The paper covers the monotherapy dose-escalation part of the phase I ivuxolimab trial, which included N ≈ 52 patients. Intravenous ivuxolimab was administered to patients every 2 weeks at six dose levels: 0.01, 0.1, 0.3, 1.5, 3 and 10 mg/kg.

The CDR3 numbers 17 residues from cysteine through phenylalanine. Only the CDR3 DNA stays, 51 bases, in frame from base 1. Paper-wide results and their limitations: At doses of 0.1 to 3.0 mg/kg, clonal expansion of both CD4+ and CD8+ blood T cells was observed from baseline to week 6. Low levels of normalized T-cell clonal expansion were also seen in some nonresponding patients. The antigen specificity of the clonally expanded peripheral T cells was not determined. In partial responders in the 0.1-3.0 mg/kg groups, normalized peripheral clonal expansion was found to be among the lowest, especially among CD8+ T cells. After ivuxolimab, CD8+ T cells had more expanded clones than CD4+ T cells on average.

The sequence came from an adult with an advanced solid tumor such as melanoma, head and neck, liver or kidney cancer. Source: CD4+ or CD8+ T cells sorted from blood, taken in a trial of the OX40 agonist ivuxolimab. In this chain, TRBV12-1 is recombined with TRBJ1-3; the table's D call TRBD1 went unverified against the DNA. TRBV12-1 is a documented pseudogene. The DNA is TGTGCCAGCAGCCCGAGAATAAAGACAGCTTACAGAAACACCATATATTTT. Its protein is CASSPRIKTAYRNTIYF.